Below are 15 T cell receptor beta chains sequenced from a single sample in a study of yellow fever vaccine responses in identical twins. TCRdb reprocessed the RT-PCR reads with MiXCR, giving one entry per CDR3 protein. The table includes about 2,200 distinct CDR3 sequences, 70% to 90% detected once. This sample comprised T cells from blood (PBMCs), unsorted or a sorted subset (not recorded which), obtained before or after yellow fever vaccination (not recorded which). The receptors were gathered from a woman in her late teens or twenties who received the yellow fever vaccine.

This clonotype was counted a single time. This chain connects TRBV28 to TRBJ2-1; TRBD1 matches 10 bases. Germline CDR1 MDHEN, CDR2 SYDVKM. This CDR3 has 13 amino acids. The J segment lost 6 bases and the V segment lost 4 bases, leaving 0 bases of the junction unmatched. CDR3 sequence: CASSWTGGNEQFF. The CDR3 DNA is TGTGCCAGCAGTTGGACAGGGGGCAATGAGCAGTTCTTC.

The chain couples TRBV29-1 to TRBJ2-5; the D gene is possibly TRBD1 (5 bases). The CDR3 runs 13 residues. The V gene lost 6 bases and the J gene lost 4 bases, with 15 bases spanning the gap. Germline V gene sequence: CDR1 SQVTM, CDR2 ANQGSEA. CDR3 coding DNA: TGCAGCGTCCCAATAGGGGCGCGAGAGACCCAGTACTTC. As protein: CSVPIGARETQYF.

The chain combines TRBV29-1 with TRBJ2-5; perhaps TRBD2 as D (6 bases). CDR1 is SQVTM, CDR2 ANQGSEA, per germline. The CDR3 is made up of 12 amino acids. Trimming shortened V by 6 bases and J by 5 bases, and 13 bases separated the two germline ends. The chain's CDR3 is CSVWAGGETQYF. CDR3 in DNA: TGCAGCGTGTGGGCAGGAGGGGAGACCCAGTACTTC.

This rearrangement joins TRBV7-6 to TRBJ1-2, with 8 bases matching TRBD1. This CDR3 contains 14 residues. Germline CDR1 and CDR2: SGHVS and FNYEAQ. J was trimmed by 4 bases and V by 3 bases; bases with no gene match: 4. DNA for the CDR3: TGTGCCAGCAGCTTTGGAACAGGGGGCTATGGCTACACCTTC. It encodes CASSFGTGGYGYTF. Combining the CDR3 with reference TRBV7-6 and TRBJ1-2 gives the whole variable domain GAGVSQSPRYKVTKRGQDVALRCDPISGHVSLYWYRQALGQGPEFLTYFNYEAQQDKSGLPNDRFSAERPEGSISTLTIQRTEQRDSAMYRCASSFGTGGYGYTFGSGTRLTVV.

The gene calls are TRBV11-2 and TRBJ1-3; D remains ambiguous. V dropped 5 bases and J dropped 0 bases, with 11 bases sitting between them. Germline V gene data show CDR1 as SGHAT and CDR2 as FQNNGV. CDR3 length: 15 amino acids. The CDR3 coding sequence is TGTGCCAGCAGCCTTGGGCGCATCTCTGGAAACACCATATATTTT. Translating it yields CASSLGRISGNTIYF.

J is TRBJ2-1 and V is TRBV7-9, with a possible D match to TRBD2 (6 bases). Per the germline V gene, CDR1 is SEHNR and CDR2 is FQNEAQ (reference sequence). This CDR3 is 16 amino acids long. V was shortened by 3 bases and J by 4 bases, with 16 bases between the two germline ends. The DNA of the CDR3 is TGTGCCAGCAGCTTGGGTTCCTGGACTACATACAATGAGCAGTTCTTC. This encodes CASSLGSWTTYNEQFF.

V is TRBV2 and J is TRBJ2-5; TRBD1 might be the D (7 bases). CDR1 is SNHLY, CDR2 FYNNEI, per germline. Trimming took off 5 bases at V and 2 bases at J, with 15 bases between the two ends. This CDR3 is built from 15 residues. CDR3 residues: CASSLQGGPQETQYF. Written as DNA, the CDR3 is TGTGCCAGCAGTCTCCAGGGGGGTCCACAAGAGACCCAGTACTTC.

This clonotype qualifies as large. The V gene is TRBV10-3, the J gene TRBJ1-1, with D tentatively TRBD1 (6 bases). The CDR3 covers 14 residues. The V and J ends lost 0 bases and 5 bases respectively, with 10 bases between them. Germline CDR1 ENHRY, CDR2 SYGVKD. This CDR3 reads CAISESGGWTEAFF. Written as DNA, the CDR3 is TGTGCCATCAGTGAGTCCGGGGGCTGGACTGAAGCTTTCTTT.

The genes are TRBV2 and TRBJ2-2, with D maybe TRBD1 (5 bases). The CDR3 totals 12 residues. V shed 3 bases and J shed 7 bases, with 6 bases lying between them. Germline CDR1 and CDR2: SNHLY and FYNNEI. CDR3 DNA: TGTGCCAGCAGTGAGGACATCGGGGAGCTGTTTTTT. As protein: CASSEDIGELFF.

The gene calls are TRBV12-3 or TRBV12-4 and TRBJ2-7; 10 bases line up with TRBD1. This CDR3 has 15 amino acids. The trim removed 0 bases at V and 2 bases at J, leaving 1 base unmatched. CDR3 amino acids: CASSLAGQGPYEQYF. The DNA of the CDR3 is TGTGCCAGCAGTTTAGCGGGACAGGGGCCCTACGAGCAGTACTTC.

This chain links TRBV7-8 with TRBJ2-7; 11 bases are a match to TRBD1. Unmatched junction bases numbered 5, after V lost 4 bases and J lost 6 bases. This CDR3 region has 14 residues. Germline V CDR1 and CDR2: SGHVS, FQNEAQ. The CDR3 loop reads CASSYAGTGGEQYF. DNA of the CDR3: TGTGCCAGCAGCTACGCCGGGACAGGGGGCGAGCAGTACTTC.

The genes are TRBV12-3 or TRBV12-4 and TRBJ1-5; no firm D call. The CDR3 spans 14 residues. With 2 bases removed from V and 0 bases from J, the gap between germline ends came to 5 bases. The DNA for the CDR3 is TGTGCCAGCAGTTTATTGGGTAGCAATCAGCCCCAGCATTTT. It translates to CASSLLGSNQPQHF.

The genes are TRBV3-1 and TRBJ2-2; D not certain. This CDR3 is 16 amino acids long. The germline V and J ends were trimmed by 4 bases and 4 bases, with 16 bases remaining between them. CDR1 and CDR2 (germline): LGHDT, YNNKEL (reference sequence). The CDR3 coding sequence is TGTGCCAGCAGCCCCCGAGTAAGGGTTTCCACCGGGGAGCTGTTTTTT. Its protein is CASSPRVRVSTGELFF.

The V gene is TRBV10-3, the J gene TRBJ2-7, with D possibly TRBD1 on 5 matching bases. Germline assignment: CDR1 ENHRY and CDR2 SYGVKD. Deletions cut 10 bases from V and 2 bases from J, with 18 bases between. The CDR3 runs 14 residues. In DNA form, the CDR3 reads TGTGCCACCCGACAGACCTACGGTACCTACGAGCAGTACTTC. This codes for CATRQTYGTYEQYF.

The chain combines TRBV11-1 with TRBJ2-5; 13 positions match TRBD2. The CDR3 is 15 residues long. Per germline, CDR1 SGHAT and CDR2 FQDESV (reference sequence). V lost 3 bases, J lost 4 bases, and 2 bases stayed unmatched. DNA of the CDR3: TGTGCCAGCAGCTTCAGACTAGCGGGGGGAGAGACCCAGTACTTC. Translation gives CASSFRLAGGETQYF.